This T cell receptor beta chain was found in a study of cytomegalovirus exposure and HLA in healthy donors. General study findings and limits: In vitro confirmation showed a few CMV-associated chains to be CMV antigen specific. It was found in a later analysis that first-cohort TCR clusters tended to co-occur in the 130 or so validation repertoires. Reports showed the classifier diagnosing cytomegalovirus status with high specificity and sensitivity. Altogether, 164 TCR beta chains were recorded as cytomegalovirus-associated.

CDR3 length equals 15 residues. Germline V CDR1 and CDR2: LNHNV, YYDKDF (reference sequence). Trimming shortened V by 3 bases and J by 7 bases, and 19 bases separated the two germline ends. Measured with immunoSEQ multiplex PCR; TCRdb has only the in-frame clones, and not every one. Seen here are 150,000 to 200,000 clones, around nine tenths observed once, and the top ten hold less than 9.5%. On this clone itself: Its antigen remains unknown.

Sequenced: PBMCs. The gene calls are TRBV15 and TRBJ2-7, with D possibly matching TRBD1 (5 bases). This TCR derives from a man aged 25 to 45 in good health and CMV-seropositive. CDR3: CATSREGATTWEQYF. The DNA of the CDR3 is TGTGCCACCAGCAGGGAAGGGGCGACGACGTGGGAGCAGTACTTC.